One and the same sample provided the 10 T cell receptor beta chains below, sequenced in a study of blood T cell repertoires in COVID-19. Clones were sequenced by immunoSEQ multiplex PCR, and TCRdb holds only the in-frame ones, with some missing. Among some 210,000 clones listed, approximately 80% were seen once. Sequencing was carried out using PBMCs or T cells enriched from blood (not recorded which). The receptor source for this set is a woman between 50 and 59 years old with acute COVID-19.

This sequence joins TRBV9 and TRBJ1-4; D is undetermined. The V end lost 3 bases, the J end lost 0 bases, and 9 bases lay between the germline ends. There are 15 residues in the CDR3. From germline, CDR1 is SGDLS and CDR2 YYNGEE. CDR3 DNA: TGTGCCAGCAGCGGAACAGCCGCAACTAATGAAAAACTGTTTTTT. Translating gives CASSGTAATNEKLFF.

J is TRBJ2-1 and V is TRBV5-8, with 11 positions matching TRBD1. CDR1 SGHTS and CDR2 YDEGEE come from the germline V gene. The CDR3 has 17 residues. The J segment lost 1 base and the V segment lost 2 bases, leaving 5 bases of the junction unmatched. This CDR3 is CASSFGGQGVSYNEQFF. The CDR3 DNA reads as TGTGCCAGCAGCTTCGGGGGACAGGGGGTTTCCTACAATGAGCAGTTCTTC.

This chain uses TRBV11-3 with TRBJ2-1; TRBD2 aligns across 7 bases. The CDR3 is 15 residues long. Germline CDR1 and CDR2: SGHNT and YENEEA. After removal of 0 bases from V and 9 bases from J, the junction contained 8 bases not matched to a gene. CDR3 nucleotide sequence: TGTGCCAGCAGCTTAGAGCCGACTAGCTTTCGTGAGCAGTTCTTC. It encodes CASSLEPTSFREQFF. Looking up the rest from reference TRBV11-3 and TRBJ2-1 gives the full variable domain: EAGVVQSPRYKIIEKKQPVAFWCNPISGHNTLYWYLQNLGQGPELLIRYENEEAVDDSQLPKDRFSAERLKGVDSTLKIQPAELGDSAVYLCASSLEPTSFREQFFGPGTRLTVL.

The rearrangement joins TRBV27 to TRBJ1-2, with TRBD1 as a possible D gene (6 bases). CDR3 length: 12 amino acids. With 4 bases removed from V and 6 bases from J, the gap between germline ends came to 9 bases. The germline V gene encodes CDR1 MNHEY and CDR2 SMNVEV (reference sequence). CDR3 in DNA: TGTGCCAGCAGTTCCTGGGGGCATGGCTACACCTTC. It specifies CASSSWGHGYTF.

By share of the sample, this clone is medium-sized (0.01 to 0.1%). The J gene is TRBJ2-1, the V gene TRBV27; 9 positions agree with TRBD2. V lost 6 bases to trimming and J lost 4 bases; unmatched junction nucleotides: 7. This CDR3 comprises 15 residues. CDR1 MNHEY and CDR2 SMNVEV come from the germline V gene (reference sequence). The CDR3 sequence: CASRYSGSVYNEQFF. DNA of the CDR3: TGTGCCAGCAGGTATAGCGGGAGTGTTTACAATGAGCAGTTCTTC.

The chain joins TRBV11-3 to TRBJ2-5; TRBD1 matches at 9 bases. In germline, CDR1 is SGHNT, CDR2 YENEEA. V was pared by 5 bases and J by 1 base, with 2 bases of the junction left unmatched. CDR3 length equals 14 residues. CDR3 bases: TGTGCCAGCAGCCAGGGACAGGGCCAAGAGACCCAGTACTTC. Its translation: CASSQGQGQETQYF.

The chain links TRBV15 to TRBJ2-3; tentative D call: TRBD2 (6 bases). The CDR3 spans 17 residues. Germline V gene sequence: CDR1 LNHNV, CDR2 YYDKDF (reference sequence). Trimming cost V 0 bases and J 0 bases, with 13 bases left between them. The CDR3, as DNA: TGTGCCACCAGCAGAGATCCGTTAGCGGTTAGCACAGATACGCAGTATTTT. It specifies CATSRDPLAVSTDTQYF.

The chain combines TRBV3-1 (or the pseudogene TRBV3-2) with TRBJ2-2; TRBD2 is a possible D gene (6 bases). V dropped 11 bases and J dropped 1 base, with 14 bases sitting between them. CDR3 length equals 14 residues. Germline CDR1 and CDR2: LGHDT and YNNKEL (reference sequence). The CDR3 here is CAGLQTRNTGELFF. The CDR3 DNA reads TGTGCCGGACTACAGACACGGAACACCGGGGAGCTGTTTTTT.

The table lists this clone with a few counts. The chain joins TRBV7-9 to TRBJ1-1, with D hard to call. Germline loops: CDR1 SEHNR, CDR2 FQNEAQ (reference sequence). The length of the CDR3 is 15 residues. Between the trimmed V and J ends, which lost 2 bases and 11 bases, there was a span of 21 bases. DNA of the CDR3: TGTGCCAGCAGCTTAATGGAGGTCCGGGGAGGCGCTGCTTTCTTT. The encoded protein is CASSLMEVRGGAAFF.

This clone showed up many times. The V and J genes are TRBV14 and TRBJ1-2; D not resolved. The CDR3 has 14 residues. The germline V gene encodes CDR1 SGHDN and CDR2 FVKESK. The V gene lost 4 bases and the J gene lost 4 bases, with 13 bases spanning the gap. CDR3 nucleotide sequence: TGTGCCAGCAGCCGAGCGGTTAGAGGCTATGGCTACACCTTC. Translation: CASSRAVRGYGYTF.